The 30 T cell receptor beta chains below come from one sample, sequenced in a study of T cell responses to AZD1222 COVID-19 vaccine. Profiling relied on immunoSEQ multiplex PCR, and the TCRdb table lists in-frame clones only, not all of them. The table records 90,000 to 120,000 clones, approximately 90% of them present only once. Source: peripheral blood, taken on day 0 of AZD1222 vaccination. The receptors stem from an adult in good health.

The chain combines TRBV9 with TRBJ2-1; D perhaps matches TRBD2 (5 bases). The length of the CDR3 is 15 residues. V lost 0 bases to trimming and J lost 4 bases, with 11 bases between them. Germline V lookup: CDR1 SGDLS, CDR2 YYNGEE. The CDR3 DNA reads TGTGCCAGCAGCGTAGAGAGGGCCCCTTACAATGAGCAGTTCTTC. It is translated as CASSVERAPYNEQFF.

This chain joins TRBV5-1 and TRBJ2-3; no definite D call. Germline CDR1 SGHRS, CDR2 YFSETQ. The germline V and J ends were trimmed by 0 bases and 4 bases, with 6 bases remaining between them. This CDR3 has 13 residues. CDR3 bases: TGCGCCAGCAGCTTGGCGTCCCCAGATACGCAGTATTTT. This sequence encodes CASSLASPDTQYF.

The chain recombines TRBV10-3 with TRBJ1-3, with 7 bases aligning to TRBD1. Germline V gene sequence: CDR1 ENHRY, CDR2 SYGVKD. V shed 6 bases and J 0 bases; nucleotides not matched to a gene: 5. The CDR3 loop spans 15 amino acids. The chain's CDR3 is CAISRDRSSGNTIYF. The CDR3 DNA sequence: TGTGCCATCAGCCGGGACAGATCCTCTGGAAACACCATATATTTT.

The chain employs TRBV6-4 and TRBJ1-3; a weak D match, TRBD1 (6 bases). Between the trimmed V and J ends, which lost 2 bases and 5 bases, there was a span of 16 bases. CDR1 and CDR2 from the germline V gene are MRHNA and SNTAGT. CDR3 length: 16 residues. The CDR3 DNA reads TGTGCCAGCAGTGACACAGGACAGAATTGGAGAAACACCATATATTTT. Its protein product is CASSDTGQNWRNTIYF.

The chain couples TRBV7-9 to TRBJ1-4; unclear D gene. CDR1 and CDR2 from the germline V gene are SEHNR and FQNEAQ (reference sequence). The CDR3 sequence is 15 residues long. The V gene lost 0 bases and the J gene lost 4 bases, with 9 bases spanning the gap. This CDR3 reads CASSLAEGINEKLFF. The CDR3 region has the DNA TGTGCCAGCAGCTTAGCGGAGGGAATTAATGAAAAACTGTTTTTT.

This clone was observed a single time. CDR3 DNA sequence: TGTGCCAGTAGTGCAGGAGCCTCTGGAAACACCATATATTTT. Its protein product is CASSAGASGNTIYF. The rearrangement uses TRBV19 and TRBJ1-3; no reliable D call. From germline, CDR1 is LNHDA and CDR2 SQIVND (reference sequence). The germline V and J ends were trimmed by 5 bases and 0 bases, with 8 bases remaining between them. The CDR3 has 14 residues.

The V gene is TRBV7-2, the J gene TRBJ1-2; D gene ambiguous. Germline values: CDR1 SGHTA, CDR2 FQGNSA. The ends were cut back, 1 base at V and 8 bases at J, with 11 bases in the middle. This CDR3 comprises 13 residues. CDR3 sequence: CASSLDRDQGYTF. CDR3 sequence (DNA): TGTGCCAGCAGCTTAGATCGGGATCAGGGCTACACCTTC.

The rearrangement uses TRBV10-3 and TRBJ1-2; D gene uncertain. With 4 bases removed from V and 5 bases from J, the gap between germline ends came to 11 bases. CDR1 ENHRY and CDR2 SYGVKD come from the germline V gene. The CDR3 extends over 13 amino acids. Written as DNA, the CDR3 is TGTGCCATCAGTGTAGAACGGTCATATGGCTACACCTTC. The encoded protein is CAISVERSYGYTF.

V and J are TRBV15 and TRBJ1-6; TRBD1 matches 7 bases. Germline-derived CDR1 and CDR2 are LNHNV and YYDKDF (reference sequence). The CDR3 totals 15 residues. V shed 2 bases, J shed 5 bases, and the junction held 3 bases outside the gene matches. CDR3 sequence: CATSRSDRDNSPLHF. The DNA of the CDR3 is TGTGCCACCAGCAGATCCGACAGGGATAATTCACCCCTCCACTTT.

This chain uses TRBV6-5 with TRBJ1-2; 8 nucleotides match TRBD1. This CDR3 has 14 residues. The V and J ends lost 5 bases and 8 bases, in that order; junction bases with no gene match: 10. The germline V gene encodes CDR1 MNHEY and CDR2 SVGAGI. The CDR3 DNA reads TGTGCCAGCAGTATTAACAGGGGGGTAACAGGCTACACCTTC. Protein: CASSINRGVTGYTF.

The V call is TRBV27, the J call TRBJ2-3; TRBD2 matches 9 bases. The CDR3 totals 16 residues. Germline CDR1 MNHEY, CDR2 SMNVEV (reference sequence). V shed 5 bases, J shed 6 bases, and the junction held 12 bases outside the gene matches. Here the CDR3 reads CASSPLGSGGKDTQYF. CDR3 DNA sequence: TGTGCCAGCAGTCCCCTTGGCAGCGGGGGGAAGGATACGCAGTATTTT.

The J gene is TRBJ2-7, the V gene TRBV18; TRBD1 aligns across 11 bases. Germline V CDR1 and CDR2: KGHSH, LQKENI. The CDR3 runs 15 residues. The V gene end was trimmed by 5 bases and the J gene end by 3 bases; junction bases not matched to a gene: 6. CDR3 loop: CASSGAGTGGYEQYF. CDR3 coding DNA: TGTGCCAGCTCAGGGGCCGGGACAGGGGGCTACGAGCAGTACTTC. The entire variable domain, with the rest obtained from reference TRBV18 and TRBJ2-7, is as follows: NAGVMQNPRHLVRRRGQEARLRCSPMKGHSHVYWYRQLPEEGLKFMVYLQKENIIDESGMPKERFSAEFPKEGPSILRIQQVVRGDSAAYFCASSGAGTGGYEQYFGPGTRLTVT.

This clone was detected ten times or more. This chain joins TRBV6-1 and TRBJ2-5; D perhaps matches TRBD2 (6 bases). V was clipped by 2 bases and J by 1 base, with 8 bases between them. CDR1 MNHNS and CDR2 SASEGT come from the germline V gene. The CDR3 contains 14 residues. The CDR3 is CASSESGSQETQYF. In nucleotides, the CDR3 is TGTGCCAGCAGTGAAAGCGGGTCCCAAGAGACCCAGTACTTC.

The chain joins TRBV2 to TRBJ2-2; 9 positions agree with TRBD1. The CDR3 totals 16 residues. The V and J ends lost 5 bases and 7 bases, in that order; junction bases with no gene match: 11. The germline CDR1 and CDR2 sequences are SNHLY and FYNNEI. CDR3 region: CASSRLQGASGGELFF. CDR3 nucleotide sequence: TGTGCCAGCAGTCGTTTACAGGGGGCAAGTGGCGGGGAGCTGTTTTTT.

The chain recombines TRBV19 with TRBJ1-2; D is undetermined. Per the germline V gene, CDR1 is LNHDA and CDR2 is SQIVND (reference sequence). The CDR3 runs to 12 residues. Trimming pared 3 bases from V and 5 bases from J, leaving 7 bases between. The CDR3 bases are TGTGCCAGTAGTATCGGGCAGTATGGCTACACCTTC. It is translated as CASSIGQYGYTF. Based on the CDR3 plus reference TRBV19 and TRBJ1-2, the full variable domain is DGGITQSPKYLFRKEGQNVTLSCEQNLNHDAMYWYRQDPGQGLRLIYYSQIVNDFQKGDIAEGYSVSREKKESFPLTVTSAQKNPTAFYLCASSIGQYGYTFGSGTRLTVV.

The chain uses TRBV10-2 and TRBJ1-6; the match to TRBD1 covers 7 bases. There are 13 residues in the CDR3. Per germline, CDR1 WSHSY and CDR2 SAAADI. The ends lost 8 bases at V and 6 bases at J; junction bases unmatched: 4. The DNA of the CDR3 is TGCGCCAGCCTGGGACAGATTAATTCACCCCTCCACTTT. Amino acid sequence: CASLGQINSPLHF.

The V and J genes are TRBV5-5 and TRBJ1-1; the D is unclear. In germline, CDR1 is SGHKS, CDR2 YYEKEE (reference sequence). There are 16 residues in the CDR3. Trimming removed 0 bases at V and 7 bases at J, with 19 bases between. The CDR3 bases are TGTGCCAGCAGCTTGGACCTCCATCCCCTTCGATTTGAAGCTTTCTTT. It is translated as CASSLDLHPLRFEAFF.

The chain is built from TRBV5-1 and TRBJ2-5; D is uncertain. This CDR3 is built from 14 residues. The germline V gene encodes CDR1 SGHRS and CDR2 YFSETQ. V lost 4 bases and J 3 bases, leaving 13 bases between the germline ends. Here the CDR3 reads CASSARSSKETQYF. CDR3 nucleotide sequence: TGCGCCAGCAGCGCCCGGTCGTCGAAAGAGACCCAGTACTTC.

The chain uses TRBV9 and TRBJ1-1; TRBD1 matches at 10 bases. Trimming took 3 bases from V and 0 from J; bases not matched to a gene: 2. The CDR3 has 15 residues. Germline V CDR1 and CDR2: SGDLS, YYNGEE. Here the CDR3 reads CASSEGTGVNTEAFF. The CDR3, as DNA: TGTGCCAGCAGCGAGGGGACAGGGGTGAACACTGAAGCTTTCTTT.

The chain is built from TRBV7-2 and TRBJ1-2; D unresolved. V was pared by 5 bases and J by 1 base, with 11 bases between. This CDR3 has 14 residues. Looked up from germline, CDR1 is SGHTA and CDR2 is FQGNSA. DNA of the CDR3: TGTGCCAGCAGCCCTAGTCCGGGTAACTATGGCTACACCTTC. It specifies CASSPSPGNYGYTF. Supplemented by reference TRBV7-2 and TRBJ1-2, the full variable domain reads GAGVSQSPSNKVTEKGKDVELRCDPISGHTALYWYRQSLGQGLEFLIYFQGNSAPDKSGLPSDRFSAERTGGSVSTLTIQRTQQEDSAVYLCASSPSPGNYGYTFGSGTRLTVV.

V usage is TRBV14 and J usage is TRBJ1-1; D not resolved. The CDR3 covers 16 residues. Trimming took 9 bases from V and 5 from J, leaving 25 bases between them. The germline V gene has CDR1 SGHDN and CDR2 FVKESK. The CDR3, as DNA: TGTGCCAGAATTAACGGGCCCAGCCCCCTGGGGACTGAAGCTTTCTTT. It specifies CARINGPSPLGTEAFF.

The chain couples TRBV7-2 to TRBJ2-6; D gene unclear. The ends were cut back, 1 base at V and 0 bases at J, with 10 bases in the middle. Germline CDR1 reads SGHTA; CDR2 reads FQGNSA. This CDR3 is built from 17 residues. Written as DNA, the CDR3 is TGTGCCAGCAGCTTAGGGCCCAGGCCCTCTGGGGCCAACGTCCTGACTTTC. It specifies CASSLGPRPSGANVLTF.

V and J are TRBV6-2 or TRBV6-3 and TRBJ2-1; D is tentatively TRBD1 or TRBD2 (5 bases each). The ends were cut back, 4 bases at V and 2 bases at J, with 18 bases in the middle. This CDR3 comprises 17 residues. Germline values: CDR1 MNHEY, CDR2 SVGEGT. The CDR3 coding sequence is TGTGCCAGCAGTTCCTCCATTGCGGGCAGGGCCTACAATGAGCAGTTCTTC. Its protein is CASSSSIAGRAYNEQFF.

The CDR3 DNA reads as TGTGCCAGCAGCCTACCAGCGGTAGAGCAGTTCTTC. Translating gives CASSLPAVEQFF. J is TRBJ2-1 and V is TRBV3-1 (or the pseudogene TRBV3-2), with a possible D match to TRBD2 (5 bases). The V gene lost 4 bases and the J gene lost 10 bases, with 11 bases spanning the gap. The CDR3 runs to 12 residues. Germline loops: CDR1 LGHDT, CDR2 YNNKEL (reference sequence).

With regard to this clone: This CDR3 is also generated by other DNA sequences in the sample. The rearrangement joins TRBV20-1 to TRBJ2-7, with unresolved D. Germline CDR1 is DFQATT and CDR2 is SNEGSKA (reference sequence). Trimming removed 5 bases from V and 4 bases from J, with 9 bases in between. The CDR3 extends over 11 amino acids. In DNA form, the CDR3 reads TGCAGTGCTGTAGGAGAGTACGAGCAGTACTTC. Translation: CSAVGEYEQYF.

This sequence joins TRBV5-1 and TRBJ1-5; D gene uncertain. The V gene's germline CDR1 is SGHRS and CDR2 YFSETQ. V lost 3 bases and J 0 bases, leaving 10 bases between the germline ends. The CDR3 is 15 residues long. The DNA for the CDR3 is TGCGCCAGCAGCTGGACGGCCTATAGCAATCAGCCCCAGCATTTT. It translates to CASSWTAYSNQPQHF.

The V call is TRBV5-1, the J call TRBJ1-4; no clear D. Trimming shortened V by 4 bases and J by 4 bases, and 14 bases separated the two germline ends. Germline V gene lookup returns CDR1 SGHRS and CDR2 YFSETQ. CDR3 length equals 15 residues. The CDR3 reads CASSIGRTVNEKLFF. The CDR3 nucleotides are TGCGCCAGCAGCATAGGACGGACTGTTAATGAAAAACTGTTTTTT.

J is TRBJ2-3 and V is TRBV19; 8 bases line up with TRBD2. The CDR3 sequence is 15 residues long. The germline V gene has CDR1 LNHDA and CDR2 SQIVND (reference sequence). V gave up 3 bases and J gave up 2 bases; unmatched junction bases: 4. The CDR3 is CASSMRGDHTDTQYF. CDR3 coding DNA: TGTGCCAGTAGTATGCGGGGGGATCACACAGATACGCAGTATTTT. The variable domain in full, completed from reference TRBV19 and TRBJ2-3, reads DGGITQSPKYLFRKEGQNVTLSCEQNLNHDAMYWYRQDPGQGLRLIYYSQIVNDFQKGDIAEGYSVSREKKESFPLTVTSAQKNPTAFYLCASSMRGDHTDTQYFGPGTRLTVL.

The V gene is TRBV9, the J gene TRBJ1-1; D is unresolved. The V and J ends lost 0 bases and 11 bases respectively, with 11 bases between them. Per germline, CDR1 SGDLS and CDR2 YYNGEE. The CDR3 extends over 12 amino acids. CDR3 sequence: CASSVAVRKAFF. The CDR3 DNA is TGTGCCAGCAGCGTAGCTGTGAGAAAGGCTTTCTTT.

The chain uses TRBV18 and TRBJ2-5; D gene unclear. V was shortened by 5 bases and J by 0 bases, with 7 bases between the two germline ends. CDR3 length: 13 residues. The germline CDR1 and CDR2 sequences are KGHSH and LQKENI. This CDR3 reads CASSTRNQETQYF. As DNA, the CDR3 is TGTGCCAGCTCAACCAGGAACCAAGAGACCCAGTACTTC.